This TCR beta chain was observed in a study of T cells in localized non-small cell lung cancer. The V gene end was trimmed by 0 bases and the J gene end by 5 bases; junction bases not matched to a gene: 9. Germline CDR1 is GTSNPN and CDR2 is SVGIG (reference sequence). This CDR3 has 15 amino acids. Assay: immunoSEQ multiplex PCR; the TCRdb copy retains only in-frame clones and omits some. The sample has roughly 34,000 clones, around 90% seen once. The sequences come from peripheral blood mononuclear cells, collected before any cancer treatment. This receptor was identified in a man between 40 and 69 years old with stage III lung adenocarcinoma. The gene calls are TRBV30 and TRBJ2-5; TRBD1 agrees at 7 bases. This chain's CDR3 is CAWSVLRGLGETQYF. The DNA for the CDR3 is TGTGCCTGGAGTGTACTGAGGGGGCTGGGGGAGACCCAGTACTTC.